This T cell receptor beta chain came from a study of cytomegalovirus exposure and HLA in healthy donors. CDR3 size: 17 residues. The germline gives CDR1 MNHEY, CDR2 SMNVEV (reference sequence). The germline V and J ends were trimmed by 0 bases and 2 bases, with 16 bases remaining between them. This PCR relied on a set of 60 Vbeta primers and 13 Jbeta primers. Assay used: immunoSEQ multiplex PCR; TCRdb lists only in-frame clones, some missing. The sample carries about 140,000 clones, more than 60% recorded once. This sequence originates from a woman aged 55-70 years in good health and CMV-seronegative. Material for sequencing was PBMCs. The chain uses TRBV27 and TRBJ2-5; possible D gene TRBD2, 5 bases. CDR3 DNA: TGTGCCAGCAGTTTATCCAGGCTGGGAGTGGAACAAGAGACCCAGTACTTC. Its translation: CASSLSRLGVEQETQYF.